This T cell receptor beta chain was identified during a study of T cells in Graves' hyperthyroidism and ophthalmopathy. Stability of Graves' hyperthyroidism was defined as absent ophthalmopathy progression within 18 months. PBMCs were derived from approximately 10 ml fresh peripheral blood. The sample holds a few counts of this clonotype. RNA transcripts served as the template for amplifying TCR beta CDR3 regions. With the HTBI primer set, the TCR CDR3 went through a first round of RT-PCR. TCRdb re-derived calls from the multiplex PCR reads in MiXCR, one entry per CDR3 protein. Here the sample spans 300,000 to 400,000 distinct CDR3 sequences, 18% being singletons. The CDR3 sequence is 15 residues long. The germline V gene has CDR1 DFQATT and CDR2 SNEGSKA (reference sequence). V was trimmed by 4 bases and J by 4 bases, leaving 19 bases between them.

The sequence derives from a woman aged 45-60 years with Graves' hyperthyroidism. The gene calls are TRBV20-1 and TRBJ1-1, with D possibly matching TRBD1 (6 bases). Sequencing was carried out using blood. The CDR3 DNA sequence: TGCAGTGCTACGGACCTACAGGGTTTGCGCACTGAAGCTTTCTTT. It encodes CSATDLQGLRTEAFF.